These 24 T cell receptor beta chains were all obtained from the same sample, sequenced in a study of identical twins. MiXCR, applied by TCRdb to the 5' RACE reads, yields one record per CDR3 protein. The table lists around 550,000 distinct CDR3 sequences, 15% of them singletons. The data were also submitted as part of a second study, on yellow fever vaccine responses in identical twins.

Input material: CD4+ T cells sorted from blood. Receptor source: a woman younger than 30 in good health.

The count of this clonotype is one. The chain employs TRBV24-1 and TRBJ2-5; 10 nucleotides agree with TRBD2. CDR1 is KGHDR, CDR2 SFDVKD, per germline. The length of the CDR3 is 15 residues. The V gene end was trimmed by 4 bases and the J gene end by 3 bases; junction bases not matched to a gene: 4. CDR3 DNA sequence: TGTGCCACCAGTGACCCCGGACTAGCGGAAGAGACCCAGTACTTC. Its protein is CATSDPGLAEETQYF.

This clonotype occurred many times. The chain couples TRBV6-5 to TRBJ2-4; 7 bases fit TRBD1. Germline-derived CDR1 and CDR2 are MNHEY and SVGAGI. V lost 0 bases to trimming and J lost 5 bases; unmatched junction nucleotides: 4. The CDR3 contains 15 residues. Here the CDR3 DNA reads TGTGCCAGCAGTTACTCCCCCCAGGGGGAAAACATTCAGTACTTC. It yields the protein CASSYSPQGENIQYF.

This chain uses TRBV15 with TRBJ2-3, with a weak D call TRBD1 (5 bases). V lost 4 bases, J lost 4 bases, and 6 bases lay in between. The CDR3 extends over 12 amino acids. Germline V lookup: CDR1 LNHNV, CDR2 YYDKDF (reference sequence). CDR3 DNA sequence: TGTGCCACCAGCAAACAGGCAGATACGCAGTATTTT. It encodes CATSKQADTQYF.

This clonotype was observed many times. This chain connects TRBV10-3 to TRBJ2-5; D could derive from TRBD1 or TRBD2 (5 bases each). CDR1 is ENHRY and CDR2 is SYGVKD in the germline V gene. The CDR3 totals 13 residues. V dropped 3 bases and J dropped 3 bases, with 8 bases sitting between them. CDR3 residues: CAISDGGEETQYF. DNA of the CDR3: TGTGCCATCAGTGATGGGGGAGAAGAGACCCAGTACTTC.

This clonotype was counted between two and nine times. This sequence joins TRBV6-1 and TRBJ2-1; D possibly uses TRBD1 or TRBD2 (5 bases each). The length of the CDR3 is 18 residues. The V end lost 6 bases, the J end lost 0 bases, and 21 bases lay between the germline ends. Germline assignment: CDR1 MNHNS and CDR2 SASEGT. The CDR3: CASRPLGPKLSSYNEQFF. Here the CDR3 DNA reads TGTGCCAGCAGACCCTTGGGACCGAAACTTAGCTCCTACAATGAGCAGTTCTTC.

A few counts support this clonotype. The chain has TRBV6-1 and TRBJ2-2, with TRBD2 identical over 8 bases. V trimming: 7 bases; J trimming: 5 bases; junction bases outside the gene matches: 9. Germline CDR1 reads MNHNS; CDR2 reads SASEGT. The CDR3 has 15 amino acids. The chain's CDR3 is CASKIGGGPTGELFF. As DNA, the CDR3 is TGTGCCAGCAAGATCGGGGGGGGTCCAACCGGGGAGCTGTTTTTT.

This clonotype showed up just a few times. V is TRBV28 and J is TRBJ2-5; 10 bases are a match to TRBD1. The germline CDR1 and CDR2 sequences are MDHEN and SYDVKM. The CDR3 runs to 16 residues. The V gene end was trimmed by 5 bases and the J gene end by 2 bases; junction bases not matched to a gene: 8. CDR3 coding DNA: TGTGCCAGCAGTCACCCCCCGGGACAGGGGCAAGAGACCCAGTACTTC. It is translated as CASSHPPGQGQETQYF.

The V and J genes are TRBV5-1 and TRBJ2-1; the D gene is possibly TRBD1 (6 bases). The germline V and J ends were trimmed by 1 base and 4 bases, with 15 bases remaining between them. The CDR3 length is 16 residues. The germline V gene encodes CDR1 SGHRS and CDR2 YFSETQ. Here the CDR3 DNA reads TGCGCCAGCAGCTTGCGGGACACAGGCCAATACAATGAGCAGTTCTTC. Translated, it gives CASSLRDTGQYNEQFF.

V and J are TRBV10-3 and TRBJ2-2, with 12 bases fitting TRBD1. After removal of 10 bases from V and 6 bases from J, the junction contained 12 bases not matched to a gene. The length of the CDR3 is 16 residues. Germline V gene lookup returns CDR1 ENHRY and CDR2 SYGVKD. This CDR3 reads CATYDAGQGAPGELFF. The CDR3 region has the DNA TGTGCCACCTACGACGCGGGACAGGGGGCCCCCGGGGAGCTGTTTTTT.

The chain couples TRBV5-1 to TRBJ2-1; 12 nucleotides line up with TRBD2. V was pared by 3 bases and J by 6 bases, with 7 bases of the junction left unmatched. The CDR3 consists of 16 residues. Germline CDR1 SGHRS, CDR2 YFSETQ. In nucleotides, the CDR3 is TGCGCCAGCAGCTACCAAGGACTAGCGGGACCCAATGAGCAGTTCTTC. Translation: CASSYQGLAGPNEQFF.

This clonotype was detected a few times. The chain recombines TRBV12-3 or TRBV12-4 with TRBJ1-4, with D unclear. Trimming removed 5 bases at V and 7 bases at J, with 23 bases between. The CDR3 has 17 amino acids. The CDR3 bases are TGTGCCAGCAGTAGAGTGGGCGCTGACCAGTCCCCTGAAAAACTGTTTTTT. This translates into CASSRVGADQSPEKLFF.

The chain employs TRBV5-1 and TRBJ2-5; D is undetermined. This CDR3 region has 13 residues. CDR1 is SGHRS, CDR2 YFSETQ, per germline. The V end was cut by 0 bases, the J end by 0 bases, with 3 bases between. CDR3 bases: TGCGCCAGCAGCTTGGACCACCAAGAGACCCAGTACTTC. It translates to CASSLDHQETQYF.

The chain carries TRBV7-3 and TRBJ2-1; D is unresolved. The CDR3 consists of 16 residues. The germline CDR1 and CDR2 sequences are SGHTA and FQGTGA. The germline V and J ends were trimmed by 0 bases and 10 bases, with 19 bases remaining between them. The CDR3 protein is CASSLTASVSSGEQFF. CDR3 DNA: TGTGCCAGCAGCTTAACGGCATCCGTCTCATCCGGAGAGCAGTTCTTC.

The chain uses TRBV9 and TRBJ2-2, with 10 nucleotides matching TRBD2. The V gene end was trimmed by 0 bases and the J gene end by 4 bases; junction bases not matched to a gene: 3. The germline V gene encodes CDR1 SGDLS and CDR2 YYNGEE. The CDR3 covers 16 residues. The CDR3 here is CASSVGSGRVTGELFF. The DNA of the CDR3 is TGTGCCAGCAGCGTAGGAAGCGGGAGGGTCACCGGGGAGCTGTTTTTT.

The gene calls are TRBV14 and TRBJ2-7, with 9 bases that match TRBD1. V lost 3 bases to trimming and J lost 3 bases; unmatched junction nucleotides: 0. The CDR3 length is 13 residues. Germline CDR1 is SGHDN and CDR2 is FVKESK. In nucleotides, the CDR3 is TGTGCCAGCAGCCAGGACAGGGGCTACGAGCAGTACGTC. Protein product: CASSQDRGYEQYV.

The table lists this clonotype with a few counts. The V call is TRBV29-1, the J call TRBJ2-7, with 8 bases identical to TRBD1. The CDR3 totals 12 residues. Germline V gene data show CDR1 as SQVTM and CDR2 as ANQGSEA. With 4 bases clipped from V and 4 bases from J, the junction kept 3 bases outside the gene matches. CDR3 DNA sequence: TGCAGCGTTGGGCAGGGGGCTTACGAGCAGTACTTC. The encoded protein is CSVGQGAYEQYF.

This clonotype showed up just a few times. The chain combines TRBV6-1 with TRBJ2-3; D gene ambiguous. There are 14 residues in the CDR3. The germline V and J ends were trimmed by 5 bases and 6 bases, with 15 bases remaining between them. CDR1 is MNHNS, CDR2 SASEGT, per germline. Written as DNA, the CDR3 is TGTGCCAGCAGTCGCGCCAACAAGGGTGATACGCAGTATTTT. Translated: CASSRANKGDTQYF.

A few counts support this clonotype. CDR3 in DNA: TGTGCCAGCAGTTTCACGCCCCCAGGGAAAGCTTTCTTT. Amino acid sequence: CASSFTPPGKAFF. This chain connects TRBV28 to TRBJ1-1; weak D call: TRBD1 (5 bases). Germline V gene data show CDR1 as MDHEN and CDR2 as SYDVKM. The V and J ends lost 3 bases and 9 bases respectively, with 14 bases between them. This CDR3 has 13 amino acids.

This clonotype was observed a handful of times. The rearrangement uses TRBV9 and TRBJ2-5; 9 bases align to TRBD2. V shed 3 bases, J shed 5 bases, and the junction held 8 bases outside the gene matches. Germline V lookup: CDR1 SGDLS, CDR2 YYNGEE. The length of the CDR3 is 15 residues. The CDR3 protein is CASSGAGTSIETQYF. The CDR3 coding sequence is TGTGCCAGCAGCGGGGCCGGGACTAGCATCGAGACCCAGTACTTC.

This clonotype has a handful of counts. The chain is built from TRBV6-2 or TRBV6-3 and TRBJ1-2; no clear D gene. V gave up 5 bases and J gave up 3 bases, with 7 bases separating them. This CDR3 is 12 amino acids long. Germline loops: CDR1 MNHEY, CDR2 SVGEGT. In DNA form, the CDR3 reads TGTGCCAGCAGTGGGTTGGACTATGGCTACACCTTC. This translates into CASSGLDYGYTF.

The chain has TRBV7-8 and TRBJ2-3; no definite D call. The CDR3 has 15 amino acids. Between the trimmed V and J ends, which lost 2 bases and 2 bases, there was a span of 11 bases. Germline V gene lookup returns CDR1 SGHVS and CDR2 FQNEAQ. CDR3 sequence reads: CASSLFLPPTDTQYF. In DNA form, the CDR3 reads TGTGCCAGCAGCTTATTCCTCCCCCCCACAGATACGCAGTATTTT.

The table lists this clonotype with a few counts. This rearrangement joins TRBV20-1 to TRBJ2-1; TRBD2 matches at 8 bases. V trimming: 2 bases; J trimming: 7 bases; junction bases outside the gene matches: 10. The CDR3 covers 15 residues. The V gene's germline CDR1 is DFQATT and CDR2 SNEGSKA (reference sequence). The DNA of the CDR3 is TGCAGTGCTAGACGGACAGCGGGAGCGGGAAATGAGCAGTTCTTC. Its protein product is CSARRTAGAGNEQFF.

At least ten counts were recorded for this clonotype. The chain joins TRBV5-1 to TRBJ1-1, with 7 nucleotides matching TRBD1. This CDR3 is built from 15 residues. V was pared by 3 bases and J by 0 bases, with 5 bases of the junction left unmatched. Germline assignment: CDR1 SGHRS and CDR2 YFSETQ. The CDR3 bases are TGCGCCAGCAGCTCCCAGACAGGGATGAACACTGAAGCTTTCTTT. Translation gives CASSSQTGMNTEAFF.

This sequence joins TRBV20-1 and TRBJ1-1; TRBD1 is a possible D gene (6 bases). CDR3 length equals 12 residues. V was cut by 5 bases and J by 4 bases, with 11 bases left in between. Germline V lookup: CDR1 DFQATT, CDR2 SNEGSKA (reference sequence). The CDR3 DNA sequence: TGCAGTGCTCCACAGGGAGGCACTGAAGCTTTCTTT. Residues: CSAPQGGTEAFF.